This TCR beta chain derives from a study of control samples from healthy donors and cancer patients. Assay used: immunoSEQ multiplex PCR; TCRdb lists only in-frame clones, some missing. This table holds roughly 130,000 clones, over 75% found once. Germline loops: CDR1 SGHNT, CDR2 YENEEA. The V end lost 5 bases, the J end lost 5 bases, and 12 bases lay between the germline ends. The CDR3 is 13 amino acids. The origin of this receptor is a man aged 18-30 years in good health. The sequencing input was blood. The chain links TRBV11-3 to TRBJ2-5; no clear D gene. The CDR3 DNA sequence: TGTGCCAGCAGCCCACGTGGCTGGGAGACCCAGTACTTC. Its translation: CASSPRGWETQYF. The full variable domain, in which reference TRBV11-3 and TRBJ2-5 provide the parts outside the CDR3, is EAGVVQSPRYKIIEKKQPVAFWCNPISGHNTLYWYLQNLGQGPELLIRYENEEAVDDSQLPKDRFSAERLKGVDSTLKIQPAELGDSAVYLCASSPRGWETQYFGPGTRLLVL.